The sequence of this TCR beta chain was determined in a study of response to subunit inactivated influenza vaccine. Study-level results: Authors suggested each seasonal influenza vaccination recruits few new T cells.

Regarding this clonotype: The antigen remains undetermined.

V gave up 2 bases and J gave up 9 bases, with 16 bases separating them. The length of the CDR3 is 13 residues. Germline V gives CDR1 DFQATT, CDR2 SNEGSKA (reference sequence). TCRdb re-called the RT-PCR reads through MiXCR, storing one row per CDR3 protein. The sample holds 500,000 to 750,000 distinct CDR3 sequences, around 13% seen once. The rearrangement joins TRBV20-1 to TRBJ2-5; D is undetermined. Specimen: PBMCs from blood, collected 11 to 12 days after vaccination. The clonotype was recovered from a man aged 50 or older who received an inactivated influenza vaccine. CDR3 region: CSARPASGWSQYF. DNA for the CDR3: TGCAGTGCTAGACCAGCATCGGGCTGGTCCCAGTACTTC.